Listed below are T cell receptor beta chains from one sample, sequenced in a study of T-cell reconstitution after alpha-beta-depleted transplantation in children. Via MiXCR, TCRdb re-called the PCR reads, giving one row per CDR3 protein. The data show 250,000 to 350,000 distinct CDR3 sequences, around 25% seen once. Material: PBMCs, mostly from graft donor cells, obtained 180 days after TCRalphabeta/CD19-depleted stem cell transplant. These receptors all stem from a male patient younger than 18 who had a stem cell transplant for acute lymphoblastic leukemia, so the T cells may come from the graft donor. Both conserved end residues are trimmed from each CDR3. Only part of the rows carry a size: once, few, many, or a class if the clone is expanded.

j_call | v_call | clone_size | cdr3_aa
TRBJ2-7 | TRBV29-1 | many | SVDSPGVYEQY
TRBJ2-1 | TRBV6-1 | - | ASSEQGRLKNEQF
TRBJ2-7 | TRBV7-6 | many | ASSPGSGGTYEQY
TRBJ1-1 | TRBV10-3 | many | AISDGTGLNTEAF
TRBJ2-7 | TRBV10-3 | many | AIRRTSGTYEQY
TRBJ2-1 | TRBV7-2 | - | ASSPPRGYNEQF
TRBJ2-1 | TRBV27 | - | ASSLSTGLAGDNNEQF
TRBJ2-1 | TRBV7-3 | few | ASSSQRERVQF
TRBJ2-2 | TRBV27 | - | ASTRTGLAGGVTGELF
TRBJ2-2 | TRBV5-1 | - | ASSLDRQVTGELF
TRBJ2-7 | TRBV3-1 | few | ASSHLHEQY
TRBJ2-5 | TRBV7-9 | few | ASSLVARAETQY
TRBJ1-5 | TRBV20-1 | - | SAREVTGGMPQH
TRBJ2-5 | TRBV10-3 | many | AISELETQY
TRBJ2-5 | TRBV6-5 | - | ASSYSFGLAGGPQETQY
TRBJ2-1 | TRBV7-6 | few | ASSSKREGNEQF
TRBJ2-1 | TRBV5-6 | many | ASSLATGGPYNEQF
TRBJ2-7 | TRBV30 | - | AWSDLPGGQY
TRBJ1-1 | TRBV27 | few | ASSLSPGGNTEAF
TRBJ2-6 | TRBV12-3/TRBV12-4 | - | ASSLRLARDVGANVLT
TRBJ1-1 | TRBV29-1 | - | SVEDSQGRRTEAF
TRBJ2-7 | TRBV3-1 | few | ASSQSRPSVLLNSYEQY
TRBJ2-3 | TRBV7-3 | few | ASSLVVGEDTQY
TRBJ2-7 | TRBV15 | few | ATSSGQFPPYEQY